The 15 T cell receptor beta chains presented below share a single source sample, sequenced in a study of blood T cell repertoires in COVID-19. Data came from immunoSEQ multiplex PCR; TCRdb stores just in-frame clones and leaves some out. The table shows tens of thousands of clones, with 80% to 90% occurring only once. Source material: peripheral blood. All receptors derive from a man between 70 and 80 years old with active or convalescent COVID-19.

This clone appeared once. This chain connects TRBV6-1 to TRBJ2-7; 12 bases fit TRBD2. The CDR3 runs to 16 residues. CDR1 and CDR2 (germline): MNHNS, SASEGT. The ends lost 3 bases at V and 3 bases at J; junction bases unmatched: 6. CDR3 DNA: TGTGCCAGCAGTGATCAGACTAGCGGGAGTCTCTACGAGCAGTACTTC. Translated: CASSDQTSGSLYEQYF.

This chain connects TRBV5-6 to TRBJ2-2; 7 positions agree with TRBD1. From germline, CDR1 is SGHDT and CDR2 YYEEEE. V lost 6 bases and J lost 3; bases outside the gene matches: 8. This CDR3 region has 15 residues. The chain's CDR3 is CASTQRGRYTGELFF. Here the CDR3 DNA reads TGTGCCAGCACTCAAAGGGGGCGATACACCGGGGAGCTGTTTTTT.

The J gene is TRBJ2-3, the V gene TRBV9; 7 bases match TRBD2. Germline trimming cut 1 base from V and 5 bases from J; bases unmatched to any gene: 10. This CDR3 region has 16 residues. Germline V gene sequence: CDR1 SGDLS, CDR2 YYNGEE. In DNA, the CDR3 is TGTGCCAGCAGCGTAAGTGCGGGAGCCGGTGGAGATACGCAGTATTTT. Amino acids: CASSVSAGAGGDTQYF.

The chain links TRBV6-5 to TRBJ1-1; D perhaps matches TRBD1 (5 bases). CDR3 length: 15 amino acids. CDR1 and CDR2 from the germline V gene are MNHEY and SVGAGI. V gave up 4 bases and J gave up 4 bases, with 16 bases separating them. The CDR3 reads CASSFPGLRGTEAFF. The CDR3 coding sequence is TGTGCCAGCAGTTTCCCGGGTCTTAGGGGCACTGAAGCTTTCTTT.

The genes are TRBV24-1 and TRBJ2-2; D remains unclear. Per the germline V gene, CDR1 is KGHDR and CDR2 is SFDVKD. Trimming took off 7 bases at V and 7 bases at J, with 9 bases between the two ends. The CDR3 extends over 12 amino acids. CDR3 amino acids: CATSVGVGELFF. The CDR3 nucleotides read TGTGCCACCAGCGTCGGAGTCGGGGAGCTGTTTTTT.

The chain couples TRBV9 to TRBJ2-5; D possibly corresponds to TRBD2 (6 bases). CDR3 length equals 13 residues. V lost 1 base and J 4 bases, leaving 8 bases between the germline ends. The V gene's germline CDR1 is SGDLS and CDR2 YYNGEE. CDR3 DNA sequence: TGTGCCAGCAGCGTACAGGAGGGAGAGACCCAGTACTTC. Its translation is CASSVQEGETQYF.

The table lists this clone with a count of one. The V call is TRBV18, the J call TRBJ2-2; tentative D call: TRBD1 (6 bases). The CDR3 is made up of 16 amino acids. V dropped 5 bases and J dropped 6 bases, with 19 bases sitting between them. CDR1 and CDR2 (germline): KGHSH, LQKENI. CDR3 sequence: CASSRQVAGVPGELFF. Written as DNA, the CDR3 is TGTGCCAGCTCAAGACAGGTCGCAGGGGTTCCCGGGGAGCTGTTTTTT. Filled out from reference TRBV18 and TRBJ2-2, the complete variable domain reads NAGVMQNPRHLVRRRGQEARLRCSPMKGHSHVYWYRQLPEEGLKFMVYLQKENIIDESGMPKERFSAEFPKEGPSILRIQQVVRGDSAAYFCASSRQVAGVPGELFFGEGSRLTVL.

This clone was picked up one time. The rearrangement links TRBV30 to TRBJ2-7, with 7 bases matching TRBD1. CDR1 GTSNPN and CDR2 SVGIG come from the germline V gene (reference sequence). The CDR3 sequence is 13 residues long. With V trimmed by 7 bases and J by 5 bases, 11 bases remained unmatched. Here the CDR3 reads CASARQGLNEQYF. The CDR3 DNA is TGTGCCTCGGCCAGACAGGGTCTCAACGAGCAGTACTTC.

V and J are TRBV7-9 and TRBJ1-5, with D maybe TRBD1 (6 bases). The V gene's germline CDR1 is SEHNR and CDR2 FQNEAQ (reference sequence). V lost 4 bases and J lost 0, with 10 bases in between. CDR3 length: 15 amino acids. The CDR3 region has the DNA TGTGCCAGCAGCTCTACAGGGTCTAGCAATCAGCCCCAGCATTTT. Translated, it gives CASSSTGSSNQPQHF.

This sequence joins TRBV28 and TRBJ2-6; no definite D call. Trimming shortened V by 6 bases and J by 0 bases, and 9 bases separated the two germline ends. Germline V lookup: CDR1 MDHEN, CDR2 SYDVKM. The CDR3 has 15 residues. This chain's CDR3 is CASSRLSSGANVLTF. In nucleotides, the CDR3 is TGTGCCAGCAGCCGACTCAGCTCTGGGGCCAACGTCCTGACTTTC.

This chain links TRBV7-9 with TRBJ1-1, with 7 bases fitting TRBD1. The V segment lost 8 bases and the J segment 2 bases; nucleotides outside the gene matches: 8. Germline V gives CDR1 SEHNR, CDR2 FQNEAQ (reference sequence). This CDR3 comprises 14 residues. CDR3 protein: CASGPGTANTEAFF. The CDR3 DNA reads TGTGCCAGCGGGCCCGGGACAGCTAACACTGAAGCTTTCTTT.

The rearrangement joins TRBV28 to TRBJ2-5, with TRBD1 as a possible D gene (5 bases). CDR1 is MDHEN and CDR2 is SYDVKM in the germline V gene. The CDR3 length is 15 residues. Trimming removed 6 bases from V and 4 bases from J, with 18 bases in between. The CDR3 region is CASSTVWGFGETQYF. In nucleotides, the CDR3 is TGTGCCAGCAGCACAGTTTGGGGCTTTGGAGAGACCCAGTACTTC.

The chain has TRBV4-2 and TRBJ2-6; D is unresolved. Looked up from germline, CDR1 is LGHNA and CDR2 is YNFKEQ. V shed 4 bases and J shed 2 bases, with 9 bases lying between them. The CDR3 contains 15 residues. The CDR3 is CASSLRSAGANVLTF. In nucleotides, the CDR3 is TGTGCCAGCAGCCTACGCTCGGCTGGGGCCAACGTCCTGACTTTC.

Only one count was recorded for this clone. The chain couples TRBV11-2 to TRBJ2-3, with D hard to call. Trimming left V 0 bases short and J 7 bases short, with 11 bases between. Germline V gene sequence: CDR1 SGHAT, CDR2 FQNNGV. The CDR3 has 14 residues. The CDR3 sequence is CASSLDSPAHTQYF. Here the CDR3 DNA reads TGTGCCAGCAGCTTAGATTCCCCCGCGCATACGCAGTATTTT. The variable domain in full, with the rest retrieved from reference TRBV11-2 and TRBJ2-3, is EAGVAQSPRYKIIEKRQSVAFWCNPISGHATLYWYQQILGQGPKLLIQFQNNGVVDDSQLPKDRFSAERLKGVDSTLKIQPAKLEDSAVYLCASSLDSPAHTQYFGPGTRLTVL.

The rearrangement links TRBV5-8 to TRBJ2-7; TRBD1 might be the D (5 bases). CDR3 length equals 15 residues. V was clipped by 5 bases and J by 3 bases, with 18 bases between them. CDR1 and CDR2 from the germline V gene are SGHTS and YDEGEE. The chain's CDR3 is CASRPTGPVHYEQYF. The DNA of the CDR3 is TGTGCCAGCAGGCCTACAGGCCCAGTCCACTACGAGCAGTACTTC. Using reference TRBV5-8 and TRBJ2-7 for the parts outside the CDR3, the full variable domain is EAGVTQSPTHLIKTRGQQATLRCSPISGHTSVYWYQQALGLGLQFLLWYDEGEERNRGNFPPRFSGRQFPNYSSELNVNALELEDSALYLCASRPTGPVHYEQYFGPGTRLTVT.